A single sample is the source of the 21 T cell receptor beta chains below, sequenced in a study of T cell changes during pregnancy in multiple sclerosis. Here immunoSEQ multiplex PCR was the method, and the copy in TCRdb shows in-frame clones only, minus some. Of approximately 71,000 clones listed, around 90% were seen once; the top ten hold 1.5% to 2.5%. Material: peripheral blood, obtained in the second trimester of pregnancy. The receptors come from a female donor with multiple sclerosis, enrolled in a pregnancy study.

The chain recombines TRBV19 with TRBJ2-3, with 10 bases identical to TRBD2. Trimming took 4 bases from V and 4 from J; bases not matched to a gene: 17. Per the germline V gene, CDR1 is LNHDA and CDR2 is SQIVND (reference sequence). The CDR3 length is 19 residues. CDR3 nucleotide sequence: TGTGCCAGTAGTACAGCGGGGGGGGGATTCCGCGGGGCACCAGATACGCAGTATTTT. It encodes CASSTAGGGFRGAPDTQYF.

The CDR3 DNA follows: TGTGCCAGCAGCTTGGAGGCCACAGCCTACGAGCAGTACTTC. It encodes CASSLEATAYEQYF. The chain combines TRBV5-4 with TRBJ2-7, with D hard to call. This CDR3 spans 14 amino acids. Trimming shortened V by 0 bases and J by 2 bases, and 9 bases separated the two germline ends. Germline-derived CDR1 and CDR2 are SGHNT and YYREEE (reference sequence).

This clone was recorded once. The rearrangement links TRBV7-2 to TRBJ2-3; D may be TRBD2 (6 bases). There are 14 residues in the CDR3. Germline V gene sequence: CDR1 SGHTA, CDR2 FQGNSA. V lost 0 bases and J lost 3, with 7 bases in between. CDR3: CASSLARGTDTQYF. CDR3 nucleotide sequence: TGTGCCAGCAGCTTAGCGCGGGGTACAGATACGCAGTATTTT.

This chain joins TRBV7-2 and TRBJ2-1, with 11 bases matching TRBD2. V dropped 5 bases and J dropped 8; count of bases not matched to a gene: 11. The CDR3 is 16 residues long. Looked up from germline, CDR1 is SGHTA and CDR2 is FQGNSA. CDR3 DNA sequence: TGTGCCAGCAGCGCCCGTTCTAGCGGGAGGTCCCATGAGCAGTTCTTC. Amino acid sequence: CASSARSSGRSHEQFF.

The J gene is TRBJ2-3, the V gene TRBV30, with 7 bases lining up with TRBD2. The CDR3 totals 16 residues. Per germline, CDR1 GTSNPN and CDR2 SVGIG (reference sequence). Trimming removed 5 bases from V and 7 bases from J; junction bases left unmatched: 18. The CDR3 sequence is CAWAPGRGGVWNTQYF. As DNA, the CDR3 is TGTGCCTGGGCGCCGGGGAGGGGAGGTGTGTGGAATACGCAGTATTTT.

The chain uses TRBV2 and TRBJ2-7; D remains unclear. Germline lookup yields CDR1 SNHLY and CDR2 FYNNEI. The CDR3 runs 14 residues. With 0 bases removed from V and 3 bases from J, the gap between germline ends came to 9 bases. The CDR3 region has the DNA TGTGCCAGCAGTGAAGCGCTAGTTAACTACGAGCAGTACTTC. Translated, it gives CASSEALVNYEQYF.

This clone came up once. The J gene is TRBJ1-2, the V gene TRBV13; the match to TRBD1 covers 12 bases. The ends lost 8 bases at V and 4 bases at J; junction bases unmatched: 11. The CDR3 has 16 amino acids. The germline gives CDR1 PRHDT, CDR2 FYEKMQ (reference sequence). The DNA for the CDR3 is TGTGCCAGCGAGAGGGACAGGGGGCGTTATGGCTATGGCTACACCTTC. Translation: CASERDRGRYGYGYTF.

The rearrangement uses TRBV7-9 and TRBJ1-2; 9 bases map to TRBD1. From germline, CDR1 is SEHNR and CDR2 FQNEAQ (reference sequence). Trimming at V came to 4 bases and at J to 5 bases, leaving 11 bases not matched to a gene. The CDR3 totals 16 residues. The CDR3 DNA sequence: TGTGCCAGCAGCTCGTCGGACAGGGGAATGCCATATGGCTACACCTTC. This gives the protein CASSSSDRGMPYGYTF.

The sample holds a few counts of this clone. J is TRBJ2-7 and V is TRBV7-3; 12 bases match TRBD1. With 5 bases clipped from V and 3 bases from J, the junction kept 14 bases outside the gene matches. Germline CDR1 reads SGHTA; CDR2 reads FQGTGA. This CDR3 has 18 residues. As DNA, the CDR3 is TGTGCCAGCAGCCCTCCGGGACAGGGGGCTCCTACCCGCTACGAGCAGTACTTC. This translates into CASSPPGQGAPTRYEQYF.

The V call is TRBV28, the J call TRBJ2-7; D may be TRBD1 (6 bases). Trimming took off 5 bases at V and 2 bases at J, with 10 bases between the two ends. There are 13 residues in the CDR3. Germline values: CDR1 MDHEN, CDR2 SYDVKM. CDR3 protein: CASSRQEPYEQYF. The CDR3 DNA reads TGTGCCAGCAGTCGACAGGAGCCCTACGAGCAGTACTTC.

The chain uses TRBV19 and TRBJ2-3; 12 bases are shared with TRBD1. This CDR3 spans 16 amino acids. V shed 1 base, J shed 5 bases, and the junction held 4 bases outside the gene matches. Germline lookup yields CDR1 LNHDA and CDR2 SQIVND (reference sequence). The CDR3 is CASSIGGQGARDTQYF. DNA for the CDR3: TGTGCCAGTAGTATAGGGGGACAGGGGGCGAGAGATACGCAGTATTTT.

The CDR3 sequence: CASSIRGGVSLAGELFF. Written as DNA, the CDR3 is TGTGCCAGTAGTATCCGCGGGGGAGTGTCGTTGGCCGGGGAGCTGTTTTTT. V is TRBV19 and J is TRBJ2-2, with 7 positions matching TRBD2. Per germline, CDR1 LNHDA and CDR2 SQIVND (reference sequence). V trimming: 3 bases; J trimming: 6 bases; junction bases outside the gene matches: 13. The length of the CDR3 is 17 residues.

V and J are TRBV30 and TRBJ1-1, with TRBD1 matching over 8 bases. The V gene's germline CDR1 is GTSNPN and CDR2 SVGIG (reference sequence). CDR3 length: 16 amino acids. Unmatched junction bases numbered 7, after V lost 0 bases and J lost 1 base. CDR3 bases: TGTGCCTGGAGTGTACGGGTCGGGACAGGGAACACTGAAGCTTTCTTT. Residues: CAWSVRVGTGNTEAFF.

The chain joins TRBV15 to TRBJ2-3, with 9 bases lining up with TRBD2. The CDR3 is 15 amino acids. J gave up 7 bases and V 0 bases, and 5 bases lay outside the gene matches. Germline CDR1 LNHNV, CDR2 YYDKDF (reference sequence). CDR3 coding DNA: TGTGCCACCAGCAGAGATAGCGGGAGTTTGAATACGCAGTATTTT. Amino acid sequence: CATSRDSGSLNTQYF.

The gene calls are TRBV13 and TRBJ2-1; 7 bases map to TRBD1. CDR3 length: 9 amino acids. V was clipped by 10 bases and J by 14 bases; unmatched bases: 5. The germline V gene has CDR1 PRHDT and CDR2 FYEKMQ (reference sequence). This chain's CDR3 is CANRGEEFF. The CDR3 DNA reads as TGTGCCAACAGGGGAGAAGAGTTCTTC.

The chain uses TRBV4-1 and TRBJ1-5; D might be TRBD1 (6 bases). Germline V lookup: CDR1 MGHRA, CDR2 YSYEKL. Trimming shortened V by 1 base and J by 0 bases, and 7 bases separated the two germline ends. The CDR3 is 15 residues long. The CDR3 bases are TGCGCCAGCAGCCAAGGACAGGATAGCAATCAGCCCCAGCATTTT. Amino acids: CASSQGQDSNQPQHF.

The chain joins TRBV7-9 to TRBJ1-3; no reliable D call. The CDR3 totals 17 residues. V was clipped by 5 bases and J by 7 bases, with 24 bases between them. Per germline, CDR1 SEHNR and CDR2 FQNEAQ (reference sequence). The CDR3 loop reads CASSPNHLVSFGNTIYF. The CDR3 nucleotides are TGTGCCAGCAGCCCTAATCATTTGGTTTCATTCGGGAACACCATATATTTT.

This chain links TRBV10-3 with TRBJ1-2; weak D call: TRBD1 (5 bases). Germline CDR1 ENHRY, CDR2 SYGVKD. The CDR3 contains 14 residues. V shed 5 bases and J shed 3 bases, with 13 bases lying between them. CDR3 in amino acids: CAISQGPPDYGYTF. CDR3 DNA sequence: TGTGCCATCAGTCAGGGCCCCCCGGACTATGGCTACACCTTC.

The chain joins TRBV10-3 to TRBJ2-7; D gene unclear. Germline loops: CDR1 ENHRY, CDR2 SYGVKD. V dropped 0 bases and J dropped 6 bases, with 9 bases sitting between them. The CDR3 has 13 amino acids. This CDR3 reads CAISESSRGEQYF. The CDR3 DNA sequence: TGTGCCATCAGTGAGTCGAGTCGAGGCGAGCAGTACTTC.

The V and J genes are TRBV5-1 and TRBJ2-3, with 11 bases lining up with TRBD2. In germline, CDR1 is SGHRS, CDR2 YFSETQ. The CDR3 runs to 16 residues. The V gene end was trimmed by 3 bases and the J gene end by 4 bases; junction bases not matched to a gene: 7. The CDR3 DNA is TGCGCCAGCAGCTCCCTTAGCGGGAGGGCGGCAGATACGCAGTATTTT. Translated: CASSSLSGRAADTQYF.

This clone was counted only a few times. The CDR3: CASSLGQGFGYTF. CDR3 nucleotide sequence: TGTGCCAGCAGCTTAGGACAGGGGTTTGGCTACACCTTC. This chain connects TRBV7-2 to TRBJ1-2; 8 bases are shared with TRBD1. This CDR3 region has 13 residues. Germline V gene sequence: CDR1 SGHTA, CDR2 FQGNSA. J gave up 7 bases and V 1 base, and 2 bases lay outside the gene matches.